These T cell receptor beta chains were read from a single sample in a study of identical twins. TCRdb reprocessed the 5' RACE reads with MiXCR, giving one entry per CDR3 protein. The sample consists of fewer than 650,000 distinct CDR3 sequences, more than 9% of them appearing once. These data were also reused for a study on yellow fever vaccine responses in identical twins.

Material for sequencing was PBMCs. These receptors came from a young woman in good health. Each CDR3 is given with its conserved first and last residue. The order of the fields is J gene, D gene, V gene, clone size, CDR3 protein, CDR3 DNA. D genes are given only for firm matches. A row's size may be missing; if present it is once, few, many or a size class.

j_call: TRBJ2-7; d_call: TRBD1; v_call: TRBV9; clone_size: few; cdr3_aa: CASSARDSAEEQYF; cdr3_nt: TGTGCCAGCAGCGCCCGGGACAGTGCTGAAGAGCAGTACTTC
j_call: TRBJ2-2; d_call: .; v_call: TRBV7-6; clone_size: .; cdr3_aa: CASSLGGGLGTGELFF; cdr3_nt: TGTGCCAGCAGCTTAGGCGGAGGGTTGGGCACCGGGGAGCTGTTTTTT
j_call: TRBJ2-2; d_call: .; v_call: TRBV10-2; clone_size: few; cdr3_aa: CATSPLVFLGELFF; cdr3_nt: TGCGCCACCTCCCCGTTGGTATTTCTTGGGGAGCTGTTTTTT
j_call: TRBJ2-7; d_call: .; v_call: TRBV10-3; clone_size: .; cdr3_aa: CAISESGQLSSYEQYF; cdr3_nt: TGTGCCATCAGTGAGTCGGGCCAGCTGAGCTCCTACGAGCAGTACTTC
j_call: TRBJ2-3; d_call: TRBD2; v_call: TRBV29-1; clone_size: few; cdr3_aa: CSVEGAGGADTQYF; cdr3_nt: TGCAGCGTTGAAGGGGCGGGGGGAGCAGATACGCAGTATTTT
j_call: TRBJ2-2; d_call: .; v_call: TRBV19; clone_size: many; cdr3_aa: CASSITASLAGELFF; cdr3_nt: TGTGCCAGTAGTATTACGGCTAGCCTAGCCGGGGAGCTGTTTTTT
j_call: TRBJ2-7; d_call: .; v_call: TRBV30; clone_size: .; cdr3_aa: CAWSNRRRGVYEQYF; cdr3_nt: TGTGCCTGGAGCAACCGGCGCAGGGGTGTCTACGAGCAGTACTTC
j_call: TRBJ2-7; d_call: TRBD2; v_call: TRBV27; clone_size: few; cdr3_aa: CASSYGTSAYEQYF; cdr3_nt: TGTGCCAGCAGTTACGGGACTAGTGCCTACGAGCAGTACTTC
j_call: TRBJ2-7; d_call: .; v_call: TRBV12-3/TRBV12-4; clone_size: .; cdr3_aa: CASSQPGTSFPYEQYF; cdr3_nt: TGTGCCAGCAGCCAGCCCGGGACCTCATTTCCCTACGAGCAGTACTTC
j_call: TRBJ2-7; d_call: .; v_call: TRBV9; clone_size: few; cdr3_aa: CASSVGAGQSYEQYF; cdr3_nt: TGTGCCAGCAGCGTAGGGGCGGGACAATCCTACGAGCAGTACTTC
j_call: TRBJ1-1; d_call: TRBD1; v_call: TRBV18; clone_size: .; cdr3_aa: CASSPYQGTGVTEAFF; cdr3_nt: TGTGCCAGCTCACCCTACCAAGGGACAGGGGTCACTGAAGCTTTCTTT
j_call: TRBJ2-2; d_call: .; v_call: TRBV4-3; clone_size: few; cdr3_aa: CASSQYAAPSNTGELFF; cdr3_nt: TGCGCCAGCAGCCAATACGCAGCACCTTCGAACACCGGGGAGCTGTTTTTT
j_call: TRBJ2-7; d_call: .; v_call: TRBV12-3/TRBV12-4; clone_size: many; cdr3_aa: CASSADTGLYEQYF; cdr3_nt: TGTGCCAGCAGTGCCGATACAGGGCTCTACGAGCAGTACTTC
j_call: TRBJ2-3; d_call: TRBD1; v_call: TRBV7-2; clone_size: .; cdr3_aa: CASSLGRDRGTDTQYF; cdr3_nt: TGTGCCAGCAGCTTAGGCCGGGACAGGGGCACAGATACGCAGTATTTT
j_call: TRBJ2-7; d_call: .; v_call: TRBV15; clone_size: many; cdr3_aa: CATTQGGTSYEQYF; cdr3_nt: TGTGCCACCACCCAGGGTGGGACCTCCTACGAGCAGTACTTC
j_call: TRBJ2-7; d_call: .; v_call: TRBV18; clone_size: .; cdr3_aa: CASNTGTGYEQYF; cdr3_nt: TGTGCCAGCAACACAGGGACGGGCTACGAGCAGTACTTC
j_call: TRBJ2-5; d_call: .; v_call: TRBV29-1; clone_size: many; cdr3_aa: CSVDRGRGEETQYF; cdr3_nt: TGCAGCGTTGATAGGGGACGAGGGGAAGAGACCCAGTACTTC
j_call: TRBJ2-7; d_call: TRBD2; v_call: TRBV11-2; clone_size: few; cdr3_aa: CASSSSARGVGEQYF; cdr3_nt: TGTGCCAGCAGCTCGTCCGCGCGGGGGGTGGGGGAGCAGTACTTC
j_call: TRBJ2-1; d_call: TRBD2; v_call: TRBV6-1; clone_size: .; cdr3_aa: CASYGGDYNEQFF; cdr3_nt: TGTGCCAGTTATGGGGGGGACTACAATGAGCAGTTCTTC
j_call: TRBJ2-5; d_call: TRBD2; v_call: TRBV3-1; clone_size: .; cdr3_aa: CASSQDLVAGDQETRYF; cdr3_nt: TGTGCCAGCAGCCAAGATCTGGTAGCGGGAGACCAAGAGACCCGGTACTTC
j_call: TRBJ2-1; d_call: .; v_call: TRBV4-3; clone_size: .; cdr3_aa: CASSQDSSPYHNEQFF; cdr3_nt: TGCGCCAGCAGCCAAGATTCTAGCCCATACCACAATGAGCAGTTCTTC
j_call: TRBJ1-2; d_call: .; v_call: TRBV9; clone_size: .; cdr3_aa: CASSLLDRSSTNYGYTF; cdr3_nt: TGTGCCAGCAGCCTTTTGGACCGCTCCTCTACTAACTATGGCTACACCTTC